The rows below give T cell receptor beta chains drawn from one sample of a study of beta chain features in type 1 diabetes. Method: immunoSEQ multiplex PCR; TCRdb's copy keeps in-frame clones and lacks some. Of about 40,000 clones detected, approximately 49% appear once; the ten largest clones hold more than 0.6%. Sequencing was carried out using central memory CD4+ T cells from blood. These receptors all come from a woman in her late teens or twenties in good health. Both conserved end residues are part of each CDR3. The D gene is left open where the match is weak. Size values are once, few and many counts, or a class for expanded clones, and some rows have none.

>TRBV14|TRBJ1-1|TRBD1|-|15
CASSRRQGLNTEAFF
TGTGCCAGCAGCCGACGACAGGGGCTGAACACTGAAGCTTTCTTT
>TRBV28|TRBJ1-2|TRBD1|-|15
CASSFSGQGVVGYTF
TGTGCCAGCAGTTTTTCGGGACAGGGGGTAGTTGGCTACACCTTC
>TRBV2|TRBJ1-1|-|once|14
CASIQSRGEEKGFF
TGTGCCAGCATTCAAAGCCGGGGGGAGGAGAAGGGTTTCTTT
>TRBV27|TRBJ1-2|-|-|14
CASSYITGGYDYTF
TGTGCCAGCAGTTATATAACGGGGGGGTATGACTACACCTTC
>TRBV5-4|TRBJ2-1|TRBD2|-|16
CASSLPPGLAEDEQFF
TGTGCCAGCAGCTTACCCCCGGGACTAGCCGAGGATGAGCAGTTCTTC
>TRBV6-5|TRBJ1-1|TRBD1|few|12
CASKNRGEKAFF
TGTGCCAGCAAAAACAGGGGGGAGAAGGCTTTCTTT
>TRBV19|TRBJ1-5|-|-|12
CASSRQEKPQHF
TGTGCCAGTAGTCGACAGGAAAAGCCCCAGCATTTT
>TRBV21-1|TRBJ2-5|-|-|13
CASSKSGQETQYF
TGTGCCAGCAGCAAATCAGGGCAAGAGACCCAGTACTTC
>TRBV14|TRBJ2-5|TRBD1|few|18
CASSQGPGTGQYGETQYF
TGTGCCAGCAGCCAAGGGCCAGGGACAGGACAGTACGGAGAGACCCAGTACTTC
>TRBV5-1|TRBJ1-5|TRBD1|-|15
CASSDGTASNQPQHF
TGCGCCAGCAGCGACGGGACAGCCAGCAATCAGCCCCAGCATTTT
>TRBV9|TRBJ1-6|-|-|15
CASSADTRGSSPLHF
TGTGCCAGCAGCGCGGACACCCGAGGTAGTTCACCCCTCCACTTT
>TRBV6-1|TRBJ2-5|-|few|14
CASNDGGRGETQYF
TGTGCCAGCAACGACGGGGGGCGCGGAGAGACCCAGTACTTC
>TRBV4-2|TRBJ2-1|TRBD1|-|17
CASSRMPGQGIHNEQFF
TGTGCCAGCAGCCGGATGCCGGGACAGGGGATCCACAATGAGCAGTTCTTC
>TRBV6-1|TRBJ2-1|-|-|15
CASFYTGYFNNEQFF
TGTGCCAGCTTTTATACGGGGTACTTTAACAATGAGCAGTTCTTC
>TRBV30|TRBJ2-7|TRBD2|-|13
CATTGGSDYEQYF
TGTGCCACTACGGGCGGGAGTGACTACGAGCAGTACTTC
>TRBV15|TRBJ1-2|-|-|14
CATSRDLQDYGYTF
TGTGCCACCAGCAGAGATCTCCAGGACTATGGCTACACCTTC
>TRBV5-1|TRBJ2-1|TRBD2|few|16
CASSLGSGGPWDEQFF
TGCGCCAGCAGCTTGGGTAGCGGGGGCCCTTGGGATGAGCAGTTCTTC
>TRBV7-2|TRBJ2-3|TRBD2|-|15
CASSLVRGGTDTQYF
TGTGCCAGCAGCTTAGTCCGCGGGGGAACAGATACGCAGTATTTT
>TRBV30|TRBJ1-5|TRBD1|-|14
CAWSVGGGRQPQHF
TGTGCCTGGAGTGTAGGAGGGGGCCGTCAGCCCCAGCATTTT
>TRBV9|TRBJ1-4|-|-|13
CASSVGHREKLFF
TGTGCCAGCAGCGTGGGGCACAGAGAAAAACTGTTTTTT
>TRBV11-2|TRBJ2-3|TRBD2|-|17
CASSLAGGPISTDTQYF
TGTGCCAGCAGCTTAGCGGGAGGGCCGATTAGCACAGATACGCAGTATTTT
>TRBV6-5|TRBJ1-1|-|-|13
CASSGQGTTEAFF
TGTGCCAGCAGTGGGCAGGGTACCACTGAAGCTTTCTTT
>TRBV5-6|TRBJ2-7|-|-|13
CASSLGLGRGQYF
TGTGCCAGCAGCCTCGGACTCGGGCGAGGGCAGTACTTC
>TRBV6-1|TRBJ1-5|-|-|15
CASSDVAAGDQPQHF
TGTGCCAGCAGTGATGTGGCCGCGGGAGATCAGCCCCAGCATTTT
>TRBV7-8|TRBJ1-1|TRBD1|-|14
CASSLGTGITEAFF
TGTGCCAGCAGCCTGGGGACAGGGATCACTGAAGCTTTCTTT
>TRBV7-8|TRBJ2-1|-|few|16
CASSLVTGGTYNEQFF
TGTGCCAGCAGCCTAGTAACCGGGGGAACCTACAATGAGCAGTTCTTC
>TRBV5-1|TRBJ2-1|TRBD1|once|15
CASSLGTGGGDEQFF
TGCGCCAGCAGCTTGGGGACAGGGGGCGGCGATGAGCAGTTCTTC
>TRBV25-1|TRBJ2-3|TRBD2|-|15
CASSGSGRARDTQYF
TGTGCCAGCAGTGGTAGCGGGAGGGCCCGAGATACGCAGTATTTT
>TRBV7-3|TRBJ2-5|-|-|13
CASSARIQETQYF
TGTGCCAGCAGCGCTAGAATACAAGAGACCCAGTACTTC
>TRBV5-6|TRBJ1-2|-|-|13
CASLSPGGYGYTF
TGTGCCAGCCTCAGCCCCGGCGGATATGGCTACACCTTC
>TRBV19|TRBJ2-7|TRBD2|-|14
CASSMGTKDYEQYF
TGTGCCAGTAGTATGGGGACTAAGGACTACGAGCAGTACTTC
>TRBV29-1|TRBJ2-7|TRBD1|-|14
CSVERGQGVREQYF
TGCAGCGTTGAACGGGGACAGGGGGTTCGCGAGCAGTACTTC
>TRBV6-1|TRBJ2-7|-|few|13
CASITGSTYEQYF
TGTGCCAGCATCACAGGGTCGACCTACGAGCAGTACTTC
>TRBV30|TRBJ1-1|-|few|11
CACSGGPEAFF
TGTGCCTGCTCGGGGGGCCCTGAAGCTTTCTTT
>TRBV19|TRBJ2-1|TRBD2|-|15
CASTVLGGPSNEQFF
TGTGCCAGTACTGTTTTGGGAGGGCCTAGCAATGAGCAGTTCTTC
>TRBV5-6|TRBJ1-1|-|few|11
CASSFLSEAFF
TGTGCCAGCAGCTTTCTTTCTGAAGCTTTCTTT
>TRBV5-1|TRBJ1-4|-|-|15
CASSPEGATNEKLFF
TGCGCCAGCAGCCCGGAAGGGGCAACTAATGAAAAACTGTTTTTT
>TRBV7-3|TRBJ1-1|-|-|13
CASSFQGNTEAFF
TGTGCCAGCAGCTTTCAGGGGAACACTGAAGCTTTCTTT
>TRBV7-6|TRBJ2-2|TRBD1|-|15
CASSRDRGGTGELFF
TGTGCCAGCAGCCGTGACAGGGGTGGCACCGGGGAGCTGTTTTTT
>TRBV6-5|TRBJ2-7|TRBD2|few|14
CASRNSGSIYEQYF
TGTGCCAGCAGGAATAGCGGGAGTATCTACGAGCAGTACTTC
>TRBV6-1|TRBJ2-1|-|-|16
CASSEARRTTMGSQFF
TGTGCCAGCAGTGAAGCTCGGAGGACTACGATGGGCTCGCAGTTCTTC
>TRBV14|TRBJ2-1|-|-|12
CASSQGRYEQFF
TGTGCCAGCAGCCAAGGGAGGTATGAGCAGTTCTTC
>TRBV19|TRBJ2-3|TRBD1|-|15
CASSETGASTDTQYF
TGTGCCAGTAGTGAGACAGGGGCTAGCACAGATACGCAGTATTTT
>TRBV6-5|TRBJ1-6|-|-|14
CASLPTGYNSPLHF
TGTGCCAGCCTACCGACAGGTTATAATTCACCCCTCCACTTT
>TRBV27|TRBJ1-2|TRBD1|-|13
CASGWTGGDGYTF
TGTGCCAGCGGCTGGACAGGTGGAGACGGCTACACCTTC
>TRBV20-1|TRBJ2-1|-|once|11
CSARDRAEQFF
TGCAGTGCTAGAGACAGGGCAGAGCAGTTCTTC
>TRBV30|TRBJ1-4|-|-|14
CAWSYPSGKEKLFF
TGTGCCTGGAGTTATCCCTCCGGGAAGGAAAAACTGTTTTTT
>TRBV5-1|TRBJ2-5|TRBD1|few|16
CASSFGRTGEKETQYF
TGCGCCAGCAGCTTCGGACGGACAGGGGAAAAAGAGACCCAGTACTTC
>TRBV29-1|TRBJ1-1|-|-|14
CSVEGIAGGPEAFF
TGCAGCGTTGAAGGAATTGCGGGTGGTCCTGAAGCTTTCTTT
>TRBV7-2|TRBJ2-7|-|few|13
CASRRPLFREQYF
TGTGCCAGCAGGAGGCCACTTTTTCGCGAGCAGTACTTC
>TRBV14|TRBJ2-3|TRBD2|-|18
CASSRLAGDSSAKNTQYF
TGTGCCAGCAGTCGACTAGCGGGAGATAGTAGCGCAAAAAATACGCAGTATTTT
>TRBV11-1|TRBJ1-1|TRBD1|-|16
CASSHPRGARNTEAFF
TGTGCCAGCAGCCACCCCAGGGGGGCTCGGAACACTGAAGCTTTCTTT
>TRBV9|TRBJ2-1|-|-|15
CASSVAGTKYNEQFF
TGTGCCAGCAGCGTAGCCGGGACAAAATACAATGAGCAGTTCTTC
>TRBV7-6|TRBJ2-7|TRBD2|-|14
CASSPGGGSYEQYF
TGTGCCAGCAGCCCTGGGGGGGGATCCTACGAGCAGTACTTC
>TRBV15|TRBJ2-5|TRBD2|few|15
CATSNVFGGKETQYF
TGTGCCACCAGCAACGTTTTCGGGGGGAAGGAGACCCAGTACTTC